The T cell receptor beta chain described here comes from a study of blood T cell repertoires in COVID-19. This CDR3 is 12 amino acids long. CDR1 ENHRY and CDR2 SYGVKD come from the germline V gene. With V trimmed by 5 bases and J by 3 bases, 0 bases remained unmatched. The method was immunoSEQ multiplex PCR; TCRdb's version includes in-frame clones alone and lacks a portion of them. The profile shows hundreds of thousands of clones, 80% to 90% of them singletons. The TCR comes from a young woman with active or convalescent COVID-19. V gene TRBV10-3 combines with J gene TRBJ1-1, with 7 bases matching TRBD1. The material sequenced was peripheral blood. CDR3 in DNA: TGTGCCATCAGTCAGGGGGACACTGAAGCTTTCTTT. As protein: CAISQGDTEAFF.